This TCR beta chain was found in a study of T-cell reconstitution after alpha-beta-depleted transplantation in children. Whole-study findings and limits: Some patients' high day-60 TCRbeta diversity was attributed to recipient cells surviving conditioning. Reportedly, roughly two months post-transplant, alpha-beta T cells arose from several hundred expanded graft clones. T-cell counts and diversity at one year following transplant were attributed mainly to newly produced T cells.

This clonotype appeared many times. Its target is unknown. During its preparation, the TCRbeta library received unique molecular identifiers. TCRdb reanalysed the PCR reads using MiXCR and keeps one entry per CDR3 protein. The sample carries almost 500,000 distinct CDR3 sequences, approximately 10% recorded once. Germline CDR1 SGHTA, CDR2 FQGNSA. CDR3 length: 15 residues. V was clipped by 5 bases and J by 2 bases, with 16 bases between them. This TCR was recovered from a child aged 2-15 years with inherited bone marrow failure, due to receive a stem cell transplant. The gene calls are TRBV7-2 and TRBJ2-7; the D is unclear. The input for sequencing was PBMCs, taken before TCRalphabeta/CD19-depleted stem cell transplant. CDR3 coding DNA: TGTGCCAGCAGCCCCCGACTGAGTGGCCCCTACGAGCAGTACTTC. Translation gives CASSPRLSGPYEQYF.